This T cell receptor beta chain was identified during a study of CD8 T cells in ankylosing spondylitis. Study results and limitations: Ankylosing spondylitis blood seemed to carry a telltale TCR beta motif made of several highly homologous variants. The authors reported significant enrichment of disease-linked clones in matched ankylosing spondylitis synovial fluid.

The germline V and J ends were trimmed by 3 bases and 6 bases, with 15 bases remaining between them. CDR3 length: 15 amino acids. In making TCR beta libraries, quantitative 5'-RACE with molecular barcodes was used. TCRdb re-analysed the 5' RACE reads in MiXCR, keeping a single row per CDR3 protein. Of about 340,000 distinct CDR3 sequences in the sample, under 15% are singletons; the top ten hold about 1%. Worth noting for this clonotype: Its antigen is currently unknown.

This TCR came from a male donor with ankylosing spondylitis or in good health (not recorded which). The chain recombines TRBV12-3 or TRBV12-4 with TRBJ2-1; D is uncertain. The sample comprised blood, either unsorted or a sorted T cell fraction (not recorded which). The CDR3 here is CASSLAGGWGNEQFF. CDR3 nucleotide sequence: TGTGCCAGCAGTTTGGCTGGTGGATGGGGCAATGAGCAGTTCTTC.